These 20 T cell receptor beta chains were all obtained from the same sample, sequenced in a study of T cell repertoires in cytomegalovirus infection. No antigens are known for them. TCRdb used MiXCR to reprocess the reads, holding one entry per CDR3 protein. The table shows approximately 910,000 distinct CDR3 sequences, with around 29% occurring only once. The specimen comprised cultured CD8+ T cells from PBMCs, sampled from culture after CMV antigen stimulation. These receptor sequences come from a human donor in good health (CMV status not recorded). Some clones in this sample may be carry-over from other donors' samples.

At least ten counts were recorded for this clonotype. The chain combines TRBV7-2 with TRBJ2-3; D unresolved. Per the germline V gene, CDR1 is SGHTA and CDR2 is FQGNSA. Trimming removed 1 base from V and 3 bases from J, with 5 bases in between. This CDR3 spans 13 amino acids. CDR3 amino acids: CASSLEVTDTQYF. DNA of the CDR3: TGTGCCAGCAGCTTAGAAGTTACAGATACGCAGTATTTT.

V gene TRBV6-2 or TRBV6-3 combines with J gene TRBJ2-7; D is uncertain. The ends were cut back, 0 bases at V and 0 bases at J, with 6 bases in the middle. Germline values: CDR1 MNHEY, CDR2 SVGEGT. The CDR3 is 14 residues long. CDR3: CASSYSKSSYEQYV. Written as DNA, the CDR3 is TGTGCCAGCAGTTACTCGAAGAGCTCCTACGAGCAGTACGTC.

V usage is TRBV2 and J usage is TRBJ2-5, with 9 nucleotides matching TRBD2. With V trimmed by 1 base and J by 2 bases, 5 bases remained unmatched. Germline V CDR1 and CDR2: SNHLY, FYNNEI. This CDR3 has 16 amino acids. CDR3 nucleotide sequence: TGTGCCAGCAGTGAAGGGCTAGCGGGGATTCAAGAGACCCAGTACTTC. This codes for CASSEGLAGIQETQYF.

This clonotype occurred many times. The V call is TRBV5-4, the J call TRBJ2-1, with 10 bases aligning to TRBD1. Germline CDR1 reads SGHNT; CDR2 reads YYREEE (reference sequence). Losses at the gene ends were 0 bases for V and 3 bases for J; bases not matched to a gene: 3. This CDR3 is 16 amino acids long. The CDR3 spells CASSLVGTGDYNEQFF. As DNA, the CDR3 is TGTGCCAGCAGCTTGGTGGGGACAGGGGACTACAATGAGCAGTTCTTC. Complete variable domain (other parts from reference TRBV5-4 and TRBJ2-1): ETGVTQSPTHLIKTRGQQVTLRCSSQSGHNTVSWYQQALGQGPQFIFQYYREEENGRGNFPPRFSGLQFPNYSSELNVNALELDDSALYLCASSLVGTGDYNEQFFGPGTRLTVL.

The chain carries TRBV12-3 or TRBV12-4 and TRBJ2-2; D unresolved. CDR3 length: 15 residues. With 2 bases removed from V and 0 bases from J, the gap between germline ends came to 7 bases. The CDR3 sequence is CASSLLTPNTGELFF. The CDR3 DNA reads as TGTGCCAGCAGTTTACTGACCCCGAACACCGGGGAGCTGTTTTTT.

The V call is TRBV27, the J call TRBJ1-2, with 11 positions matching TRBD1. The CDR3 consists of 15 residues. The germline V gene encodes CDR1 MNHEY and CDR2 SMNVEV (reference sequence). The ends lost 2 bases at V and 7 bases at J; junction bases unmatched: 6. CDR3 coding DNA: TGTGCCAGCAGTTTACTAGGACAGGGGGCGGGTGGCTACACCTTC. Translating it yields CASSLLGQGAGGYTF.

Ten or more counts support this clonotype. The J gene is TRBJ1-5, the V gene TRBV18, with a possible D match to TRBD1 (6 bases). CDR1 and CDR2 from the germline V gene are KGHSH and LQKENI. CDR3 length: 13 residues. V was cut by 4 bases and J by 6 bases, with 10 bases left in between. CDR3 residues: CASSQEGGQPQHF. In nucleotides, the CDR3 is TGTGCCAGCTCACAGGAGGGGGGTCAGCCCCAGCATTTT.

This clonotype was seen a single time. This sequence joins TRBV9 and TRBJ2-1; D call uncertain. The V and J ends lost 0 bases and 0 bases respectively, with 10 bases between them. There are 16 residues in the CDR3. Looked up from germline, CDR1 is SGDLS and CDR2 is YYNGEE. CDR3 protein: CASSVAPGFSYNEQFF. The CDR3 DNA reads as TGTGCCAGCAGCGTAGCGCCGGGCTTCTCCTACAATGAGCAGTTCTTC.

The V gene is TRBV24-1, the J gene TRBJ2-5; D might be TRBD2 (6 bases). V was clipped by 3 bases and J by 3 bases, with 10 bases between them. The germline CDR1 and CDR2 sequences are KGHDR and SFDVKD. This CDR3 region has 14 residues. CDR3 DNA sequence: TGTGCCACCAGTGATGCGGGACCGAAAGAGACCCAGTACTTC. The encoded protein is CATSDAGPKETQYF.

The chain has TRBV5-6 and TRBJ2-1, with TRBD1 as a possible D gene (6 bases). The CDR3 consists of 15 residues. CDR1 SGHDT and CDR2 YYEEEE come from the germline V gene. Trimming left V 5 bases short and J 4 bases short, with 16 bases between. The CDR3 bases are TGTGCCAGCAGTCCCTGGGACATCCCTTACAATGAGCAGTTCTTC. Encoded protein: CASSPWDIPYNEQFF.

The gene calls are TRBV5-5 and TRBJ1-4; a possible D gene is TRBD1 (5 bases). The CDR3 loop spans 14 amino acids. CDR1 is SGHKS and CDR2 is YYEKEE in the germline V gene (reference sequence). The germline V and J ends were trimmed by 3 bases and 8 bases, with 14 bases remaining between them. Here the CDR3 reads CASSSPGLGEKLFF. Here the CDR3 DNA reads TGTGCCAGCAGCTCACCGGGACTGGGGGAAAAACTGTTTTTT.

This clonotype turned up a few times. The chain links TRBV12-3 or TRBV12-4 to TRBJ2-5; 10 nucleotides align to TRBD1. This CDR3 has 17 amino acids. The junction had 14 bases not matched to a gene; V was cut back by 5 bases and J by 5 bases. The CDR3: CASSGRDRGSLLETQYF. In nucleotides, the CDR3 is TGTGCCAGCAGTGGACGGGACAGGGGCTCTCTTTTGGAGACCCAGTACTTC.

The chain couples TRBV19 to TRBJ2-5; the match to TRBD2 covers 8 bases. Germline V gene sequence: CDR1 LNHDA, CDR2 SQIVND (reference sequence). This CDR3 is 17 amino acids long. V shed 0 bases and J 1 base; nucleotides not matched to a gene: 7. DNA for the CDR3: TGTGCCAGTAGTATAGAGGGAGCGGGGGCCTTCCAAGAGACCCAGTACTTC. Amino acids: CASSIEGAGAFQETQYF.

This clonotype was seen only a few times. The J gene is TRBJ2-1, the V gene TRBV7-9; D is unclear. Trimming shortened V by 3 bases and J by 7 bases, and 10 bases separated the two germline ends. This CDR3 contains 13 residues. Germline values: CDR1 SEHNR, CDR2 FQNEAQ (reference sequence). CDR3 sequence (DNA): TGTGCCAGCAGCTTCAGCTTGGGGAATGAGCAGTTCTTC. Amino acid sequence: CASSFSLGNEQFF.

This clonotype has ten or more counts. The chain employs TRBV7-6 and TRBJ1-1, with 7 bases lining up with TRBD1. This CDR3 has 13 amino acids. Trimming at V came to 4 bases and at J to 11 bases, leaving 10 bases not matched to a gene. The germline V gene encodes CDR1 SGHVS and CDR2 FNYEAQ. Here the CDR3 reads CASSSGGSLGAFF. In nucleotides, the CDR3 is TGTGCCAGCAGCTCAGGGGGTTCGCTCGGGGCTTTCTTT.

This clonotype was counted once. The V gene is TRBV24-1, the J gene TRBJ2-1, with D perhaps given as TRBD1 or TRBD2 (5 bases each). The length of the CDR3 is 15 residues. Germline values: CDR1 KGHDR, CDR2 SFDVKD. The V gene lost 5 bases and the J gene lost 6 bases, with 16 bases spanning the gap. CDR3 region: CATSGSTGAFNEQFF. The DNA for the CDR3 is TGTGCCACCAGTGGGAGTACCGGGGCATTCAATGAGCAGTTCTTC.

This clonotype was seen a few times. The chain couples TRBV5-4 to TRBJ2-1; possibly TRBD2 for D (6 bases). Germline CDR1 is SGHNT and CDR2 is YYREEE (reference sequence). The CDR3 spans 12 residues. Trimming stripped 3 bases from V and 7 bases from J, with 8 bases between. The CDR3 sequence: CASSWGVNEQFF. CDR3 bases: TGTGCCAGCAGCTGGGGGGTGAATGAGCAGTTCTTC.

This chain links TRBV10-3 with TRBJ1-1, with D maybe TRBD1 (5 bases). The CDR3 has 16 amino acids. Germline V CDR1 and CDR2: ENHRY, SYGVKD. Trimming took off 1 base at V and 1 base at J, with 13 bases between the two ends. The CDR3 region is CAISELGKGPNTEAFF. CDR3 DNA: TGTGCCATCAGTGAGTTGGGGAAGGGACCGAACACTGAAGCTTTCTTT.

The chain couples TRBV11-3 to TRBJ2-1; D is tentatively TRBD1 or TRBD2 (5 bases each). V was clipped by 1 base and J by 6 bases, with 13 bases between them. CDR1 is SGHNT, CDR2 YENEEA, per germline. The CDR3 has 15 amino acids. The CDR3, as DNA: TGTGCCAGCAGCTTAGGTAGGGGAGAGATCAATGAGCAGTTCTTC. As protein: CASSLGRGEINEQFF.

In this sample, this clonotype turned up a few times. The genes are TRBV6-2 or TRBV6-3 and TRBJ2-2, with a weak D call TRBD1 (6 bases). The CDR3 totals 15 residues. V lost 2 bases, J lost 1 base, and 8 bases lay in between. Per germline, CDR1 MNHEY and CDR2 SVGEGT. As DNA, the CDR3 is TGTGCCAGCAGTTACCGGGGACAGAACACCGGGGAGCTGTTTTTT. This encodes CASSYRGQNTGELFF.